The next 11 T cell receptor beta chains were all read from a single sample in a study of OX40 agonist ivuxolimab in advanced cancers. Using immunoSEQ multiplex PCR, the repertoire was profiled, and TCRdb retains in-frame clones only, with some absent. The sample has about 100,000 clones, about 80% seen once. The sequenced sample was CD4+ or CD8+ T cells sorted from blood, obtained in a trial of the OX40 agonist ivuxolimab. The source of these receptors is an adult with an advanced solid tumor such as melanoma, head and neck, liver or kidney cancer.

This clone appeared a few times. J is TRBJ2-1 and V is TRBV19; 10 nucleotides match TRBD1. Germline V gives CDR1 LNHDA, CDR2 SQIVND (reference sequence). This CDR3 is 17 amino acids long. With V trimmed by 1 base and J by 10 bases, 13 bases remained unmatched. The DNA for the CDR3 is TGTGCCAGTAGTATAGGACGGGGGACAGGGGTTATCAGAGAGCAGTTCTTC. Protein product: CASSIGRGTGVIREQFF. The complete variable domain, with remaining parts taken from reference TRBV19 and TRBJ2-1, reads DGGITQSPKYLFRKEGQNVTLSCEQNLNHDAMYWYRQDPGQGLRLIYYSQIVNDFQKGDIAEGYSVSREKKESFPLTVTSAQKNPTAFYLCASSIGRGTGVIREQFFGPGTRLTVL.

The chain couples TRBV7-2 to TRBJ2-2; the D call may be TRBD1 or TRBD2 (5 bases each). This CDR3 region has 14 residues. CDR1 is SGHTA and CDR2 is FQGNSA in the germline V gene. V shed 5 bases and J shed 6 bases, with 13 bases lying between them. CDR3 sequence: CASSRGGTSGELFF. The CDR3 DNA follows: TGTGCCAGCAGCCGGGGTGGGACGTCCGGGGAGCTGTTTTTT. The complete variable domain, with remaining parts taken from reference TRBV7-2 and TRBJ2-2, reads GAGVSQSPSNKVTEKGKDVELRCDPISGHTALYWYRQSLGQGLEFLIYFQGNSAPDKSGLPSDRFSAERTGGSVSTLTIQRTQQEDSAVYLCASSRGGTSGELFFGEGSRLTVL.

The rearrangement joins TRBV29-1 to TRBJ2-6; 9 bases match TRBD1. J gave up 4 bases and V 4 bases, and 5 bases lay outside the gene matches. The germline gives CDR1 SQVTM, CDR2 ANQGSEA. The CDR3 runs 15 residues. CDR3 sequence: CSVARDRAGANVLTF. The CDR3 DNA reads TGCAGCGTTGCCCGGGACAGGGCCGGGGCCAACGTCCTGACTTTC.

The sample holds one count of this clone. The rearrangement joins TRBV5-4 to TRBJ1-5, with D maybe TRBD1 (6 bases). From germline, CDR1 is SGHNT and CDR2 YYREEE (reference sequence). The CDR3 covers 15 residues. Trimming stripped 4 bases from V and 7 bases from J, with 18 bases between. Written as DNA, the CDR3 is TGTGCCAGCAGCCACACCACAGGGCTTGCGCAGCCCCAGCATTTT. Residues: CASSHTTGLAQPQHF.

The rearrangement links TRBV6-5 to TRBJ1-1; unclear D gene. Trimming stripped 3 bases from V and 7 bases from J, with 15 bases between. This CDR3 has 14 residues. Germline lookup yields CDR1 MNHEY and CDR2 SVGAGI. CDR3 loop: CASSYREGLSEAFF. DNA of the CDR3: TGTGCCAGCAGTTATAGGGAAGGGCTCAGTGAAGCTTTCTTT.

With respect to this clone: At one boundary the junction diverges from the germline segment, which might be a read error. The same CDR3 arises from other DNA sequences in this sample as well. The chain combines TRBV19 with TRBJ2-7; possible D gene TRBD1, 6 bases. CDR1 LNHDA and CDR2 SQIVND come from the germline V gene (reference sequence). There are 16 residues in the CDR3. CDR3 bases: TGTGCTAGTAGTATTTCCCTCCTGGACAGCCCCTACGAGCAGTACTTC. Residues: CASSISLLDSPYEQYF.

V and J are TRBV23-1 and TRBJ1-2, with D unclear. TRBV23-1 is an ORF for which the function is uncertain. V shed 4 bases and J shed 8 bases, with 8 bases lying between them. This CDR3 is 11 amino acids long. Written as DNA, the CDR3 is TGCGCCAGCAGTCGACGCGGGGGCTACACCTTC. Protein: CASSRRGGYTF.

The V gene is TRBV9, the J gene TRBJ1-3; D gene uncertain. Germline V gene lookup returns CDR1 SGDLS and CDR2 YYNGEE. The ends were cut back, 2 bases at V and 0 bases at J, with 6 bases in the middle. This CDR3 is built from 14 residues. The CDR3 DNA is TGTGCCAGCAGCGTGCAGGACTCTGGAAACACCATATATTTT. Its protein is CASSVQDSGNTIYF.

The chain joins TRBV6-1 to TRBJ2-5, with D perhaps given as TRBD1 or TRBD2 (5 bases each). Gene TRBJ2-7 matches the end of the DNA better, so the J call may be wrong. Germline CDR1 and CDR2: MNHNS and SASEGT. The CDR3 sequence is 14 residues long. This chain's CDR3 is CASAGTLADYEQYF. The CDR3 DNA sequence: TGTGCCAGCGCAGGGACCCTAGCCGACTACGAGCAGTACTTC.

The chain has TRBV5-1 and TRBJ1-2, with TRBD1 matching 7 bases. The germline gives CDR1 SGHRS, CDR2 YFSETQ. Trimming cost V 3 bases and J 5 bases; bases outside gene matches: 7. This CDR3 has 14 residues. CDR3 sequence reads: CASSSGQAFYGYTF. The DNA of the CDR3 is TGCGCCAGCAGCTCTGGACAGGCCTTTTATGGCTACACCTTC.

The V call is TRBV12-5, the J call TRBJ2-1, with D possibly called TRBD1 or TRBD2 (6 bases each). In germline, CDR1 is LGHNT, CDR2 FRNRAP. The CDR3 extends over 12 amino acids. V was clipped by 10 bases and J by 5 bases, with 12 bases between them. The CDR3: CATRRGNNEQFF. The CDR3 DNA reads as TGTGCTACACGGAGGGGGAACAATGAGCAGTTCTTC. Complete variable domain (other parts from reference TRBV12-5 and TRBJ2-1): DARVTQTPRHKVTEMGQEVTMRCQPILGHNTVFWYRQTMMQGLELLAYFRNRAPLDDSGMPKDRFSAEMPDATLATLKIQPSEPRDSAVYFCATRRGNNEQFFGPGTRLTVL.